This TCR beta chain was sequenced in a study of cytomegalovirus exposure and HLA in healthy donors. Notes on the study in general: Researchers left out some V segments, among them TRBV6-2 and TRBV6-3, as indistinguishable. Equally common other TCR beta chains were less clonally expanded than HLA-associated ones, a later analysis found.

A multiplex PCR was run with 60 Vbeta primers and 13 Jbeta primers. As handled by the study authors: The count from a later analysis was tens of millions of unique TCR beta chains, some 11 million of them shared. TCRdb keeps only in-frame clones here, not all; method: immunoSEQ multiplex PCR. V, J and clone size are taken as reported in that table, and D and trimming were inferred from the DNA itself. The table lists 150,000 to 200,000 clones, around 83% of them singletons. Remarks on this clone: What it binds is unknown.

Trimming stripped 8 bases from V and 3 bases from J, with 14 bases between. The CDR3 covers 14 residues. Germline loops: CDR1 SNHLY, CDR2 FYNNEI. This rearrangement joins TRBV2 to TRBJ1-5; D is unclear. Specimen: PBMCs. The receptor was derived from a man aged 50 to 59 in good health and CMV-seropositive. CDR3 nucleotides: TGTGCCAGCTCCTCGGCCAGGCACAATCAGCCCCAGCATTTT. Translating gives CASSSARHNQPQHF.